This T cell receptor (beta chain) was sequenced in a study of post-analysis software for immune sequencing data. cDNA libraries of TCR beta carried unique molecular identifiers. TCRdb processed the PCR reads anew with MiXCR; each CDR3 protein has one entry. The sample has about 820,000 distinct CDR3 sequences, approximately 50% seen once. General study results and limits: Controls showed lower frequencies than patients for roughly 5 TRBV segments, and TRBV5-6, TRBV5-1 and TRBV20-1 were among these.

This clonotype was recorded a few times. Its antigen is currently unknown. Germline CDR1 reads SEHNR; CDR2 reads FQNEAQ (reference sequence). The V and J ends lost 2 bases and 1 base, in that order; junction bases with no gene match: 7. The CDR3 runs 16 residues. The sample taken for sequencing was blood. This clonotype originated in a girl between 5 and 17 years old with multiple sclerosis. The chain uses TRBV7-9 and TRBJ2-7; TRBD1 aligns across 8 bases. The CDR3 DNA reads as TGTGCCAGCAGCTTAACTGGGACAGGAGCTTCCTACGAGCAGTACTTC. Encoded protein: CASSLTGTGASYEQYF.